Sequencing of this T cell receptor (beta chain) was carried out in a study of cytomegalovirus exposure and HLA in healthy donors. From germline, CDR1 is SGHAT and CDR2 FQNNGV. The V gene end was trimmed by 4 bases and the J gene end by 4 bases; junction bases not matched to a gene: 7. This CDR3 comprises 17 residues. The PCR made use of 60 Vbeta and 13 Jbeta primers. Per the study methods: Some 11 million shared chains were among the about 80 million unique TCR beta chains that a later analysis counted. The data were produced by immunoSEQ multiplex PCR, yet TCRdb's version contains in-frame clones alone and is incomplete. That table is the source of V, J and clone size, and D and trimming were worked out from the DNA. The sample holds over 100,000 clones, over 65% seen once.

The TCR originated in a female donor in good health and CMV-seronegative. Sequencing used PBMCs. V gene TRBV11-2 combines with J gene TRBJ2-3; 14 nucleotides line up with TRBD2. The CDR3 reads CASSSRLAGGQSDTQYF. CDR3 in DNA: TGTGCCAGCAGCTCCCGACTAGCGGGGGGGCAGTCAGATACGCAGTATTTT.